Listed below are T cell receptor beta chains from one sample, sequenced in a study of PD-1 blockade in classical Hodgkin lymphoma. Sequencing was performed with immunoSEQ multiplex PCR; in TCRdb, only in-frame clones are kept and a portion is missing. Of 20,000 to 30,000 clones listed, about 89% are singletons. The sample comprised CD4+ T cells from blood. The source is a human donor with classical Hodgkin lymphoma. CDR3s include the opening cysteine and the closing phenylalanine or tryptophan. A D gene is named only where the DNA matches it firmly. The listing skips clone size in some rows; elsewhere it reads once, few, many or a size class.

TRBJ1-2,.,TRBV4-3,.,TGCGCCAGCAGCCAAAGAATCCGGGACCTCTCTGATGGTGGCTACACCTTC,CASSQRIRDLSDGGYTF
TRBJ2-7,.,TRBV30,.,TGTGCCTGGAGTGGGCAAGGGGAGCAGTACTTC,CAWSGQGEQYF
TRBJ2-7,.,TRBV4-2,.,TGTGCCAGCAGCCAGGGGGGGCGAGGCTACGAGCAGTACTTC,CASSQGGRGYEQYF
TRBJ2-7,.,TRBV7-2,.,TGTGCCAGCAGCTTGAGGGGGGGGATGCACGAGCAGTACTTC,CASSLRGGMHEQYF
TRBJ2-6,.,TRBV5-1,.,TGCGCCAGCAGCTTGTGGGACTCATCTGGGGCCAACGTCCTGACTTTC,CASSLWDSSGANVLTF
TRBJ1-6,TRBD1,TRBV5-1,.,TGCGCCAGCAGCTCGGGACAGCATAATTCACCCCTCCACTTT,CASSSGQHNSPLHF
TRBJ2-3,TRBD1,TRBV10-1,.,TGCGCCAGCAGTGTGACAGGGAGCACAGATACGCAGTATTTT,CASSVTGSTDTQYF
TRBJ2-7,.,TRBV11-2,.,TGTGCCAGCAGCTTAGGAGGGGTCCCCTACGAGCAGTACTTC,CASSLGGVPYEQYF
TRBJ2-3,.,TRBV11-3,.,TGTGCCAGCAGCTTAGACTCAGACTTCAATACGCAGTATTTT,CASSLDSDFNTQYF
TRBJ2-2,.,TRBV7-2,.,TGTGCCAGCAGCTTATTCGGCCGGCTCGGGGAGCTGTTTTTT,CASSLFGRLGELFF
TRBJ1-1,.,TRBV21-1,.,TGTGCCAGCAGCAAAGCGCGGGGGGCGGCTGAAGCTTTCTTT,CASSKARGAAEAFF
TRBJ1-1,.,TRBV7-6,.,TGTGCCAGCAGCCCCCTGCCGACGGAAGCTTTCTTT,CASSPLPTEAFF
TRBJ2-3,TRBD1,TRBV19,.,TGTGCCAGTAGTCCTCAAGGGGGCGGACCGCAGTATTTT,CASSPQGGGPQYF
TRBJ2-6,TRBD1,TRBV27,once,TGTGCCAGCACCCGAGGGGACAGGGCTTCAAAGAGTGGGGCCAACGTCCTGACTTTC,CASTRGDRASKSGANVLTF
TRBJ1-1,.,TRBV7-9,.,TGTGCCAGCAGCAAGACAGTAATGAACACTGAAGCTTTCTTT,CASSKTVMNTEAFF
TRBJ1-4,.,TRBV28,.,TGTGCCAGCAGCCCCAGGAGGGGAAAACTGTTTTTT,CASSPRRGKLFF
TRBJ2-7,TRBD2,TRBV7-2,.,TGTGCCAGCAGCCCCCAGAGCGGGGGGGCCTTGTACGAGCAGTACTTC,CASSPQSGGALYEQYF
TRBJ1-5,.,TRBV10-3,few,TGTGCCATCAGTAAGGGAGGCAATCAGCCCCAGCATTTT,CAISKGGNQPQHF
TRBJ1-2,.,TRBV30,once,TGTGCCTGGAGGGACATAGCGGGTTTTAACTATGGCTACACCTTC,CAWRDIAGFNYGYTF
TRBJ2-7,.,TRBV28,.,TGTGCCAGCAGGCTTAAGGGGCCCTACGAGCAGTACTTC,CASRLKGPYEQYF
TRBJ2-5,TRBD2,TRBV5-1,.,TGCGCCAGCAGGCCTGGGGGGGTCGAGACCCAGTACTTC,CASRPGGVETQYF
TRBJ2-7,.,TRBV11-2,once,TGTGCCAGCAGCTTCTCGGGGATAACCTACGAGCAGTACTTC,CASSFSGITYEQYF